These T cell receptor beta chains were read from a single sample in a study of low-dose radiotherapy and immunotherapy resistance in tumors. One entry per CDR3 protein results from TCRdb running MiXCR on the reads. The table has some 100,000 distinct CDR3 sequences, 20% to 25% seen once. Material: PBMCs, obtained after low-dose radiotherapy plus immunotherapy. These receptors were collected from a male donor with prostate cancer. The CDR3 runs from the conserved cysteine through the conserved F or W. Fields, in order: V gene, J gene, D gene, clone size, CDR3 DNA, CDR3 protein. The D gene is left open where the match is weak. Expanded clones get a size class; other rows say once, few or many, or leave the size out.

TRBV15	TRBJ2-1	-	-	TGTGCCACCAGCACCCCTATATCCAATGAGCAGTTCTTC	CATSTPISNEQFF
TRBV12-3/TRBV12-4	TRBJ2-2	-	many	TGTGCCAGCACCTATTCGGGATGGAGGAACGGGGAGCTGTTTTTT	CASTYSGWRNGELFF
TRBV27	TRBJ2-2	-	many	TGTGCCAGCCAGCGGTCGGTCACCGGGGAGCTGTTTTTT	CASQRSVTGELFF
TRBV20-1	TRBJ2-6	-	many	TGCAGTGCTACCCTGGGAGGGGGGGCTGGGGCCAACGTCCTGACTTTC	CSATLGGGAGANVLTF
TRBV5-1	TRBJ1-2	TRBD1	-	TGCGCCAGCAGCCCGGGGACAGCCACTAACTATGGCTACACCTTC	CASSPGTATNYGYTF
TRBV29-1	TRBJ2-2	-	many	TGCAGCGTTGGGTTAGAATCCGGGGAGCTGTTTTTT	CSVGLESGELFF
TRBV19	TRBJ1-2	-	many	TGTGCCAGTAGTGCCGGGGATGGCTATGGCTACACCTTC	CASSAGDGYGYTF
TRBV20-1	TRBJ2-5	TRBD2	many	TGCAGTGCGGAGACCCCGGGACTAGCGGGGTCCGAGACCCAGTACTTC	CSAETPGLAGSETQYF
TRBV3-1	TRBJ2-7	TRBD2	many	TGTGCCAGCAGCCAAACTAGCGGGGCCTACGAGCAGTACTTC	CASSQTSGAYEQYF
TRBV19	TRBJ1-1	-	-	TGTGCCAGTACCCCGGGCAGACCGCAACAGATGACCACTGAAGCTTTCTTT	CASTPGRPQQMTTEAFF
TRBV4-1	TRBJ1-6	-	few	TGCGCCAGCAGCCCAGGGGAGTATTCACCCCTCCACTTT	CASSPGEYSPLHF
TRBV6-1	TRBJ2-5	TRBD1	many	TGCGCCAGCAGGGAGACAGGGAACCAAGAGACCCAGTACTTC	CASRETGNQETQYF
TRBV4-1	TRBJ1-5	-	-	TGCGCCAGCAGCCAAGATCCAGCCCAGCCCCAGCATTTT	CASSQDPAQPQHF
TRBV18	TRBJ2-3	-	many	TGTGCCAGCACCCCAGGGGGGCGCCGGGATACGCAGTATTTT	CASTPGGRRDTQYF
TRBV6-2/TRBV6-3	TRBJ2-6	-	-	TGTGCCATCAGTGAGTCGATGAGCTCTGGGGCCAACGTCCTGACTTTC	CAISESMSSGANVLTF
TRBV5-6	TRBJ2-7	TRBD1	-	TGTGCCAGCAGCGGACAGGGATGGTACGAGCAGTACTTC	CASSGQGWYEQYF
TRBV9	TRBJ1-5	-	many	TGTGCCAGCAGTCAGGCGAACAATCAGCCCCAGCATTTT	CASSQANNQPQHF
TRBV18	TRBJ2-7	-	many	TGTGCCAGCTCACCAGCGAGGGACCGATCTCAGGGCTTC	CASSPARDRSQGF
TRBV11-3	TRBJ1-1	TRBD1	many	TGTGCCAGCAGCTTAGACTCCGGGACAGCGGATGAAGCTTTCTTT	CASSLDSGTADEAFF
TRBV5-4	TRBJ2-7	TRBD1	many	TGTGCCACCTCGAGACAGGGAGACTACGAGCAGTACTTC	CATSRQGDYEQYF
TRBV5-1	TRBJ2-7	-	many	TGCGCCAGCAGCCGTAGTGGGGACTACGAGCAGTACTTC	CASSRSGDYEQYF
TRBV11-1	TRBJ2-1	TRBD2	many	TGTGCCAGCAGCTTAGCGGGCCAGACTAGCTCGTATGAGCAGTTCTTC	CASSLAGQTSSYEQFF
TRBV12-3/TRBV12-4	TRBJ1-2	-	many	TGTGCCAGCAGTGGGGACGGTCTTAACTATGGCTACACCTTC	CASSGDGLNYGYTF
TRBV5-1	TRBJ2-5	-	many	TGCGCCAGCAGCTTGCTGACAGCCGAAGAGACCCAGTACTTC	CASSLLTAEETQYF
TRBV28	TRBJ2-2	-	many	TGTGCCAGCAACCTGAGCCCGAACACCGGGGAGCTGTTTTTT	CASNLSPNTGELFF
TRBV6-2/TRBV6-3	TRBJ1-1	-	many	TGTGCCAGCAGTGTCCCCTACACTGAAGCTTTCTTT	CASSVPYTEAFF
TRBV20-1	TRBJ1-4	-	many	TGCAGTGCCCCCGTCGCTACTGGTATTGAAAAACTGTTTTTT	CSAPVATGIEKLFF
TRBV4-2	TRBJ1-2	-	many	TGTGCCAGCAGCCAAGCCCTGGGGGGAGCTAACTATGGCTACACCTTC	CASSQALGGANYGYTF
TRBV29-1	TRBJ1-4	-	many	TGCAGCGCCTTGGCTGCAACTAATGAAAAACTGTTTTTT	CSALAATNEKLFF
TRBV4-2	TRBJ2-2	TRBD2	few	TGTGCCAGCAGGACCGGGGGGGACGCCGGGGAGCTGTTTTTT	CASRTGGDAGELFF
TRBV29-1	TRBJ2-5	TRBD2	many	TGCAGCGGCCGACTAGCGGGGGTGCAAGAGACCCAGTACTTC	CSGRLAGVQETQYF
TRBV7-9	TRBJ2-3	TRBD1	many	TGTGCCAGCAGCTCTGGGACAGGGGATAGCACAGATACGCAGTATTTT	CASSSGTGDSTDTQYF
TRBV12-3/TRBV12-4	TRBJ2-7	TRBD2	many	TGTGCCAGCATCCCCGCCGGCGGGGGGAGCTACGAGCAGTACTTC	CASIPAGGGSYEQYF
TRBV19	TRBJ1-5	-	-	TGTGCCAGTAGTATCTCGCCCCCTGAGAACAATCAGCCCCAGCATTTT	CASSISPPENNQPQHF
TRBV7-9	TRBJ2-7	-	many	TGTGCCAGCAGACCGTACAAAGCCTACGAGCAGTACTTC	CASRPYKAYEQYF
TRBV13	TRBJ2-5	-	many	TGTGCCAGCAGCTTTGACAGACAAGAGACCCAGTACTTC	CASSFDRQETQYF
TRBV4-2	TRBJ1-5	-	many	TGTGCCAGCAGCCAAGGACCGGGGATAGCGAATCAGCCCCAGCATTTT	CASSQGPGIANQPQHF
TRBV14	TRBJ1-1	-	many	TGTGCCAGCAGCCTCGGGACCTCGACTGAAGCTTTCTTT	CASSLGTSTEAFF
TRBV15	TRBJ1-5	-	many	TGTGCCACCAGCAGAGCTTCGGGGGCTCTGCCCCAGCATTTT	CATSRASGALPQHF
TRBV21-1	TRBJ1-2	-	many	TGTGCCAGCAGCAAAGGGAGGGCAGAATATGGTGATGGCTACACCTTC	CASSKGRAEYGDGYTF
TRBV3-1	TRBJ1-2	TRBD1	-	TGTGCCAGCAGCTATCGCAGGACAGGGGACTATGGCTACACCTTC	CASSYRRTGDYGYTF
TRBV20-1	TRBJ2-4	TRBD2	-	TGCAGTGCTCCCGCTAGCGGGGGGGCCTTCGGAGCCAAAAACATTCAGTACTTC	CSAPASGGAFGAKNIQYF